This T cell receptor beta chain was profiled in a study of T cells in Graves' hyperthyroidism and ophthalmopathy. Study-level findings and limits: Classification by a 13 V-J model distinguished ophthalmopathy from stable hyperthyroidism.

Authors of the study amplified TCR beta CDR3 regions from RNA transcripts. An initial round of RT-PCR targeting the TCR CDR3 relied on the HTBI primer set. TCRdb called the multiplex PCR reads again in MiXCR, with one record for every CDR3 protein. This table has some 560,000 distinct CDR3 sequences, around a sixth appearing once. CDR3 length equals 15 residues. Germline CDR1 and CDR2: LGHNA and YNFKEQ. V lost 0 bases, J lost 2 bases, and 9 bases lay in between. Only a few counts were recorded for this clonotype. What it binds is not known. The sequence came from a woman in her 30s with Graves' hyperthyroidism. The sequenced sample consisted of blood. The V and J genes are TRBV4-2 and TRBJ2-3, with D unclear. This CDR3 reads CASSQDGTSTDTQYF. CDR3 in DNA: TGTGCCAGCAGCCAAGATGGCACTTCCACAGATACGCAGTATTTT.